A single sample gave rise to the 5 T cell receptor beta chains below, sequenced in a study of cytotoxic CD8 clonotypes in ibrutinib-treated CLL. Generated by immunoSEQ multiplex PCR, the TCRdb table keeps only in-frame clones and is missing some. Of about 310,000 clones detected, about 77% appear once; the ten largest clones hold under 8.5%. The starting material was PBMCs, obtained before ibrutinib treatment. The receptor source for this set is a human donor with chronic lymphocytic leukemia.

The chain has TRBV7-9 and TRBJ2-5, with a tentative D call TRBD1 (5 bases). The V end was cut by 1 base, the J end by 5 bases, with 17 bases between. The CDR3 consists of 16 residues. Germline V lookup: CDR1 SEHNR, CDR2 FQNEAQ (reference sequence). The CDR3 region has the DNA TGTGCCAGCAGCTTAGGGCCCCTGACAGTGGTGGAGACCCAGTACTTC. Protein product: CASSLGPLTVVETQYF. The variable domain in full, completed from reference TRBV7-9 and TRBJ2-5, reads DTGVSQNPRHKITKRGQNVTFRCDPISEHNRLYWYRQTLGQGPEFLTYFQNEAQLEKSRLLSDRFSAERPKGSFSTLEIQRTEQGDSAMYLCASSLGPLTVVETQYFGPGTRLLVL.

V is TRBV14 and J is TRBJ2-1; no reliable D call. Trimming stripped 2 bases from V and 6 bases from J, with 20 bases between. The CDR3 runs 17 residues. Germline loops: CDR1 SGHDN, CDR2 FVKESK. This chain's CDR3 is CASSQSSPPRRFNEQFF. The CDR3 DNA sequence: TGTGCCAGCAGCCAATCCAGTCCACCACGGCGTTTCAATGAGCAGTTCTTC. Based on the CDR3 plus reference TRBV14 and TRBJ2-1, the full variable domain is EAGVTQFPSHSVIEKGQTVTLRCDPISGHDNLYWYRRVMGKEIKFLLHFVKESKQDESGMPNNRFLAERTGGTYSTLKVQPAELEDSGVYFCASSQSSPPRRFNEQFFGPGTRLTVL.

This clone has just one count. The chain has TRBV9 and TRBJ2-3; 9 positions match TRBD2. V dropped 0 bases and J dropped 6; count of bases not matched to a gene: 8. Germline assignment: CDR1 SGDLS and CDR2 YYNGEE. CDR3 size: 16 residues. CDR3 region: CASSVGTSDSIDTQYF. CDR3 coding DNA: TGTGCCAGCAGCGTAGGGACTAGCGATAGTATTGATACGCAGTATTTT.

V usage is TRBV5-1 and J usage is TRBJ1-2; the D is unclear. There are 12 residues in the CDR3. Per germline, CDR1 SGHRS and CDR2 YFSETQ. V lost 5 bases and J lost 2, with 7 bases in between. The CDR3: CASREQNYGYTF. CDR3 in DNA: TGCGCCAGCAGGGAACAGAACTATGGCTACACCTTC.

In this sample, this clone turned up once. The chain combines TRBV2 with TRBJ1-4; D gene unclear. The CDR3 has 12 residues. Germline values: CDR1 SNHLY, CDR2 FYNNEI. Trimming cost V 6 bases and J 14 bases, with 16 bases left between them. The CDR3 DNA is TGTGCCAGCAGGAACGGGCCGTCAAGTCTGTTTTTT. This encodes CASRNGPSSLFF.